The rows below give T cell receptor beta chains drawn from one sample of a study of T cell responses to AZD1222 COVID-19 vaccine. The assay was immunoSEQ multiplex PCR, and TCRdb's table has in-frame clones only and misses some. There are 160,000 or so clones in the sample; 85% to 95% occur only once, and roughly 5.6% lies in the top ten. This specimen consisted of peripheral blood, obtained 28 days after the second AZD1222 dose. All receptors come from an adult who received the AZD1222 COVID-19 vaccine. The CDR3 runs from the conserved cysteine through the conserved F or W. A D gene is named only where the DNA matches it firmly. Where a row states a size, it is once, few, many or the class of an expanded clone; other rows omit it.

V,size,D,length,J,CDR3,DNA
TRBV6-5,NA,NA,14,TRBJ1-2,CASRTTVLVYGYTF,TGTGCCAGCAGAACGACAGTGTTGGTCTATGGCTACACCTTC
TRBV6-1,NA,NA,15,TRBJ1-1,CASSDDKTVNTEAFF,TGTGCCAGCAGTGATGATAAGACAGTGAACACTGAAGCTTTCTTT
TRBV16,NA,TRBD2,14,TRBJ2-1,CASTMTSGRNEQFF,TGTGCCAGCACCATGACTAGCGGGAGGAATGAGCAGTTCTTC
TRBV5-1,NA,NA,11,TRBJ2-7,CASSPGYEQYF,TGCGCCAGCAGCCCCGGATACGAGCAGTACTTC
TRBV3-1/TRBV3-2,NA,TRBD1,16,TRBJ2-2,CASSHPGQGASGELFF,TGTGCCAGCAGCCATCCGGGACAGGGGGCCTCCGGGGAGCTGTTTTTT
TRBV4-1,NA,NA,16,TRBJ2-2,CASSRGQAVNTGELFF,TGCGCCAGCAGCCGAGGGCAAGCGGTGAACACCGGGGAGCTGTTTTTT
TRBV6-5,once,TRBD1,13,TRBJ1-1,CASRPTGVPEAFF,TGTGCCAGCAGACCCACAGGGGTACCTGAAGCTTTCTTT
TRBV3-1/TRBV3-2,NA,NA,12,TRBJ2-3,CASSQAGDTQYF,TGTGCCAGCAGCCAAGCGGGAGATACGCAGTATTTT
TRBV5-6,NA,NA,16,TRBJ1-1,CASSLDWAALGTEAFF,TGTGCCAGCAGCTTGGATTGGGCAGCTCTGGGGACTGAAGCTTTCTTT
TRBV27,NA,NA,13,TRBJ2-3,CASALDYTDTQYF,TGTGCCAGCGCCCTTGACTACACAGATACGCAGTATTTT
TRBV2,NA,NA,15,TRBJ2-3,CASSPPGMTADTQYF,TGTGCCAGCAGCCCTCCGGGAATGACCGCAGATACGCAGTATTTT
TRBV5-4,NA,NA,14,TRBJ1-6,CASSLGSSYSPLHF,TGTGCCAGCAGCTTAGGGTCCAGCTACTCACCCCTCCACTTT
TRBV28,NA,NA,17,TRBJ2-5,CASTTWGGAKYQETQYF,TGTGCCAGCACCACCTGGGGGGGGGCAAAGTACCAAGAGACCCAGTACTTC
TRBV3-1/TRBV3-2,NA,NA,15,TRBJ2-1,CASRPTTWRPDEQFF,TGTGCCAGCAGGCCGACGACTTGGAGGCCGGATGAGCAGTTCTTC
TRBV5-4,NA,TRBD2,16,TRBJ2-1,CASSPGLAASYNEQFF,TGTGCCAGCAGCCCTGGACTAGCGGCCTCCTACAATGAGCAGTTCTTC
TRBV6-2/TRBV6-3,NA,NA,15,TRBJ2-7,CASSYHREQLYEQYF,TGTGCCAGCAGTTATCATCGGGAGCAACTCTACGAGCAGTACTTC
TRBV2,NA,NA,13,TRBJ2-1,CASSVQGTNEQFF,TGTGCCAGCAGTGTACAGGGAACAAATGAGCAGTTCTTC
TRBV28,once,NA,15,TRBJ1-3,CASSLSGYSGNTIYF,TGTGCCAGCAGTTTATCGGGGTACTCTGGAAACACCATATATTTT
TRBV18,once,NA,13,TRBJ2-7,CASSPGREYEQYF,TGTGCCAGCTCACCAGGCAGGGAGTACGAGCAGTACTTC
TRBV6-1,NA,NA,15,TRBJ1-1,CASSEMAQGWTEAFF,TGTGCCAGCAGTGAAATGGCCCAGGGATGGACTGAAGCTTTCTTT
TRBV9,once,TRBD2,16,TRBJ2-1,CASSVMSAGGYNEQFF,TGTGCCAGCAGCGTAATGTCAGCGGGAGGGTACAATGAGCAGTTCTTC
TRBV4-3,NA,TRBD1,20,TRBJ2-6,CASSQSGPGQGALGANVLTF,TGCGCCAGCAGCCAAAGCGGCCCGGGACAGGGGGCTTTGGGGGCCAACGTCCTGACTTTC
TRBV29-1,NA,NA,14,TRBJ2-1,CSVDAPYPSHEQFF,TGCAGCGTTGATGCGCCCTATCCTTCTCATGAGCAGTTCTTC
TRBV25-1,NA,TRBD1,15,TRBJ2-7,CASSESLGTGYEQYF,TGTGCCAGCAGTGAGAGCCTCGGGACAGGGTACGAGCAGTACTTC
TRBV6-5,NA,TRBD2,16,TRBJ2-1,CASSLASGSFYNEQFF,TGTGCCAGCAGTTTGGCTAGCGGGAGCTTCTACAATGAGCAGTTCTTC
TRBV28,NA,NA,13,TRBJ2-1,CASSSGHDSEQFF,TGTGCCAGCAGCTCGGGACACGACAGTGAGCAGTTCTTC
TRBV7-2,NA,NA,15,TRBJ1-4,CASSLGREVGEKLFF,TGTGCCAGCAGCTTAGGCAGGGAGGTGGGTGAAAAACTGTTTTTT
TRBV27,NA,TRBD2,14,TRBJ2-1,CASSPGLANNEQFF,TGTGCCAGCAGCCCGGGACTAGCAAACAATGAGCAGTTCTTC
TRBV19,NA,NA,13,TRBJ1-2,CASSGGINYGYTF,TGTGCCAGTAGTGGTGGAATCAACTATGGCTACACCTTC
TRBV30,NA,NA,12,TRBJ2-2,CAWSYDTGELFF,TGTGCCTGGAGTTATGACACCGGGGAGCTGTTTTTT
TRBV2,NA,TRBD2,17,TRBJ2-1,CASTPSAGGSSYNEQFF,TGTGCCAGCACCCCGAGCGCGGGAGGGAGCTCCTACAATGAGCAGTTCTTC
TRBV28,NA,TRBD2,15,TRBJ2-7,CASTSGGSGTYEQYF,TGTGCCAGCACTTCCGGGGGTAGCGGGACCTACGAGCAGTACTTC
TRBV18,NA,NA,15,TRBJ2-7,CASSPNGGTSYEQYF,TGTGCCAGCTCACCAAATGGGGGAACCTCCTACGAGCAGTACTTC
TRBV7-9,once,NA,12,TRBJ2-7,CASSLQPVEQYF,TGTGCCAGCAGCCTCCAACCGGTCGAGCAGTACTTC
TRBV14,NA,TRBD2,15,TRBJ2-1,CASSQDGLGYNEQFF,TGTGCCAGCAGCCAAGATGGACTAGGTTACAATGAGCAGTTCTTC
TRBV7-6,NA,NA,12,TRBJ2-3,CASSPGLDTQYF,TGTGCCAGCAGCCCGGGGCTAGATACGCAGTATTTT
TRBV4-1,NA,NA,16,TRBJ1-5,CASSQVGGRGTQPQHF,TGCGCCAGCAGCCAAGTCGGGGGGAGGGGAACTCAGCCCCAGCATTTT
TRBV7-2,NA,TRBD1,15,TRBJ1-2,CASSLASGQGSGYTF,TGTGCCAGCAGCCTTGCCTCGGGACAGGGTTCAGGCTACACCTTC
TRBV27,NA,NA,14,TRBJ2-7,CASSFRSTLYEQYF,TGTGCCAGCAGTTTTAGAAGCACCTTATACGAGCAGTACTTC
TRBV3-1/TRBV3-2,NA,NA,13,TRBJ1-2,CASSQEYGLGYTF,TGTGCCAGCAGCCAAGAATATGGCCTGGGCTACACCTTC
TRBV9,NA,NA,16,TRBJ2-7,CASSPGMGGVYYEQYF,TGTGCCAGCAGCCCAGGGATGGGGGGCGTCTATTACGAGCAGTACTTC
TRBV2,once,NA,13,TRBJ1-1,CASSQRMNTEAFF,TGTGCCAGCAGCCAGAGGATGAACACTGAAGCTTTCTTT